This T cell receptor beta chain derives from a study of shared clonotypes between healthy human individuals. At the level of the study: Each donor's CD4 naive and CD4 memory cells filled three plates apiece, CD8 naive two, and CD8 memory one.

Investigators spread the genomic DNA of each subset evenly over several immunoSEQ plates. The assay was immunoSEQ multiplex PCR, and TCRdb's table has in-frame clones only and misses some. The sample carries about 680,000 clones, 90% to 95% recorded once. Cells designated naive CD8 were CD45RO-negative and were positively selected for CCR7, with terminally differentiated effector memory CD45RA+ cells excluded. J was trimmed by 4 bases and V by 4 bases; bases with no gene match: 10. Germline values: CDR1 MNHEY, CDR2 SMNVEV (reference sequence). This CDR3 contains 16 residues. This clonotype was obtained from a man aged 25-45 years in good health. The sample consisted of naive CD8+ T cells sorted from blood. This chain joins TRBV27 and TRBJ2-7, with 10 bases identical to TRBD2. This chain's CDR3 is CASSSRLSGRGYEQYF. DNA of the CDR3: TGTGCCAGCAGTTCCAGACTCAGCGGGAGGGGATACGAGCAGTACTTC.